Following are 32 T cell receptor beta chains from one sample sequenced in a study of response to subunit inactivated influenza vaccine. From the RT-PCR reads, TCRdb called clonotypes with MiXCR, one entry per CDR3 protein. The sample lists around 470,000 distinct CDR3 sequences, about 7.2% occurring once. Sequencing was performed on PBMCs from blood, taken roughly 24 months after vaccination. Receptors were obtained from a man aged 45 to 70 who received an inactivated influenza vaccine.

As to this clonotype: One base away lies a much larger clone, so this may be a sequencing read error. V and J are TRBV11-2 and TRBJ2-7; TRBD1 matches at 7 bases. The CDR3 has 14 residues. CDR1 and CDR2 from the germline V gene are SGHAT and FQNNGV. J lost 6 bases, V lost 5 bases, and 10 bases had no gene match. Here the CDR3 DNA reads TGTGCCAGCAGCGAGACAGGGCCCCGGGGCGAGCAGTACTTC. Translation gives CASSETGPRGEQYF.

This clonotype was detected many times. The rearrangement links TRBV28 to TRBJ1-4, with 7 bases matching TRBD1. This CDR3 is 14 amino acids long. CDR1 MDHEN and CDR2 SYDVKM come from the germline V gene. V was clipped by 6 bases and J by 2 bases; unmatched bases: 3. DNA of the CDR3: TGTGCCAGCAGCACGACAGGGACTAATGAAAAACTGTTTTTT. Translated: CASSTTGTNEKLFF.

The chain uses TRBV6-2 or TRBV6-3 and TRBJ1-1; tentative D call: TRBD1 (5 bases). The V gene's germline CDR1 is MNHEY and CDR2 SVGEGT. Trimming pared 5 bases from V and 1 base from J, leaving 14 bases between. There are 15 residues in the CDR3. This CDR3 is CASSQLRGRNTEAFF. The CDR3 region has the DNA TGTGCCAGCAGTCAACTGAGGGGCCGGAACACTGAAGCTTTCTTT.

J is TRBJ2-1 and V is TRBV6-1; D not resolved. This CDR3 is 14 amino acids long. V dropped 8 bases and J dropped 1 base, with 12 bases sitting between them. Germline V gene sequence: CDR1 MNHNS, CDR2 SASEGT. The CDR3 protein is CASCRLGSYNEQFF. CDR3 sequence (DNA): TGTGCCAGCTGCCGACTTGGTTCCTACAATGAGCAGTTCTTC.

This CDR3 reads CASATGGSGELFF. CDR3 in DNA: TGTGCCAGCGCCACTGGGGGCTCCGGGGAGCTGTTTTTT. The chain carries TRBV5-4 and TRBJ2-2, with D perhaps TRBD1 (6 bases). The CDR3 extends over 13 amino acids. V was pared by 7 bases and J by 6 bases, with 13 bases between. Looked up from germline, CDR1 is SGHNT and CDR2 is YYREEE (reference sequence).

The chain recombines TRBV6-5 with TRBJ1-5, with D hard to call. CDR3 size: 12 residues. The germline V gene has CDR1 MNHEY and CDR2 SVGAGI. Trimming took 8 bases from V and 9 from J, leaving 14 bases between them. The CDR3 loop is CASRKYTGPQHF. CDR3 in DNA: TGTGCCAGCCGAAAATACACGGGGCCCCAGCATTTT.

The V call is TRBV28, the J call TRBJ2-1, with D tentatively TRBD1 (5 bases). Trimming pared 0 bases from V and 9 bases from J, leaving 18 bases between. The CDR3 sequence is 16 residues long. Germline loops: CDR1 MDHEN, CDR2 SYDVKM. For the CDR3, the DNA is TGTGCCAGCAGTTTATGGCAGGGCCAGGCCATCAGTGAGCAGTTCTTC. Translating gives CASSLWQGQAISEQFF. Full variable domain (remainder filled in from reference TRBV28 and TRBJ2-1): DVKVTQSSRYLVKRTGEKVFLECVQDMDHENMFWYRQDPGLGLRLIYFSYDVKMKEKGDIPEGYSVSREKKERFSLILESASTNQTSMYLCASSLWQGQAISEQFFGPGTRLTVL.

The J gene is TRBJ2-1, the V gene TRBV7-3, with D maybe TRBD2 (6 bases). Germline V lookup: CDR1 SGHTA, CDR2 FQGTGA. The CDR3 length is 15 residues. The germline V and J ends were trimmed by 5 bases and 7 bases, with 18 bases remaining between them. The CDR3: CASSPSGLNPNEQFF. CDR3 bases: TGTGCCAGCAGCCCCAGCGGGTTAAACCCAAATGAGCAGTTCTTC.

This chain joins TRBV20-1 and TRBJ2-5; D gene unclear. Looked up from germline, CDR1 is DFQATT and CDR2 is SNEGSKA (reference sequence). The CDR3 sequence is 13 residues long. Trimming took off 1 base at V and 4 bases at J, with 10 bases between the two ends. The CDR3, as DNA: TGCAGTGCTAGAGTTATAGCTACAGAGACCCAGTACTTC. Its translation is CSARVIATETQYF.

The chain couples TRBV20-1 to TRBJ1-6, with TRBD1 matching over 8 bases. Trimming cost V 6 bases and J 13 bases; bases outside gene matches: 17. From germline, CDR1 is DFQATT and CDR2 SNEGSKA (reference sequence). CDR3 size: 15 residues. CDR3 DNA sequence: TGCAGTGCGCCGCACCCGGGACAGGCGACGAGGCCCCTCCACTTT. It yields the protein CSAPHPGQATRPLHF.

The sample holds a few counts of this clonotype. This chain uses TRBV27 with TRBJ1-5; 9 bases map to TRBD1. The germline V gene has CDR1 MNHEY and CDR2 SMNVEV (reference sequence). Trimming took 4 bases from V and 0 from J; bases not matched to a gene: 7. The CDR3 length is 17 residues. CDR3 loop: CASSSSGTGFSNQPQHF. The CDR3 DNA sequence: TGTGCCAGCAGTTCCTCGGGGACAGGGTTTAGCAATCAGCCCCAGCATTTT.

The chain has TRBV29-1 and TRBJ2-1; no firm D call. CDR3 size: 16 residues. Germline assignment: CDR1 SQVTM and CDR2 ANQGSEA. The V gene lost 2 bases and the J gene lost 7 bases, with 21 bases spanning the gap. This CDR3 is CSVEMAVGIWVNEQFF. The CDR3 DNA reads as TGCAGCGTTGAAATGGCAGTGGGAATTTGGGTGAATGAGCAGTTCTTC.

This clonotype was counted between two and nine times. The chain carries TRBV20-1 and TRBJ1-5, with a weak D call TRBD1 (5 bases). Germline values: CDR1 DFQATT, CDR2 SNEGSKA (reference sequence). Trimming shortened V by 3 bases and J by 1 base, and 10 bases separated the two germline ends. This CDR3 comprises 14 residues. The CDR3 reads CSARIRGSNQPQHF. Written as DNA, the CDR3 is TGCAGTGCTAGGATCCGGGGGAGCAATCAGCCCCAGCATTTT.

This clonotype turned up a few times. The rearrangement links TRBV6-1 to TRBJ2-5, with 7 bases aligning to TRBD1. V shed 3 bases, J shed 4 bases, and the junction held 11 bases outside the gene matches. Germline-derived CDR1 and CDR2 are MNHNS and SASEGT. The CDR3 is 16 amino acids. The CDR3 loop is CASSDRLAGGRETQYF. CDR3 DNA sequence: TGTGCCAGCAGTGATAGGTTGGCAGGGGGACGAGAGACCCAGTACTTC.

J is TRBJ2-7 and V is TRBV6-1; TRBD2 matches at 9 bases. Germline V lookup: CDR1 MNHNS, CDR2 SASEGT. The junction had 11 bases not matched to a gene; V was cut back by 7 bases and J by 1 base. This CDR3 contains 16 residues. CDR3 coding DNA: TGTGCCAGCAAAAAAAGGGTAGCGGGAGAATCCTACGAGCAGTACTTC. Translating gives CASKKRVAGESYEQYF.

V gene TRBV4-2 combines with J gene TRBJ2-1; weak D call: TRBD2 (6 bases). Trimming took 0 bases from V and 7 from J, leaving 16 bases between them. The CDR3 is 16 amino acids. The V gene's germline CDR1 is LGHNA and CDR2 YNFKEQ. The CDR3 DNA reads as TGTGCCAGCAGCCAAGACCCCAAGGGAGGAGGTAATGAGCAGTTCTTC. Translation gives CASSQDPKGGGNEQFF.

This clonotype was observed a handful of times. The V call is TRBV14, the J call TRBJ2-7; 8 bases map to TRBD2. The CDR3 covers 13 residues. CDR1 is SGHDN and CDR2 is FVKESK in the germline V gene. V was pared by 9 bases and J by 6 bases, with 10 bases of the junction left unmatched. The CDR3, as DNA: TGTGCCAGTAACCGGGGGGGGACGGGCGAGCAGTACTTC. It yields the protein CASNRGGTGEQYF.

Many counts were recorded for this clonotype. The genes are TRBV7-2 and TRBJ1-5; D may be TRBD1 (6 bases). The CDR3 is made up of 13 amino acids. Germline V lookup: CDR1 SGHTA, CDR2 FQGNSA. The V end lost 4 bases, the J end lost 5 bases, and 9 bases lay between the germline ends. CDR3 region: CASSSYRDQPQHF. The CDR3 DNA reads as TGTGCCAGCAGCTCATACAGGGATCAGCCCCAGCATTTT. The full variable domain, in which reference TRBV7-2 and TRBJ1-5 provide the parts outside the CDR3, is GAGVSQSPSNKVTEKGKDVELRCDPISGHTALYWYRQSLGQGLEFLIYFQGNSAPDKSGLPSDRFSAERTGGSVSTLTIQRTQQEDSAVYLCASSSYRDQPQHFGDGTRLSIL.

About this clonotype: A clone one base away is much larger, so this may be a read error. The V and J genes are TRBV7-2 and TRBJ2-7; D not resolved. CDR1 and CDR2 (germline): SGHTA, FQGNSA. CDR3 length equals 12 residues. CDR3 nucleotide sequence: TGTGCCAGCAGCTTAGGACTGAACGAGCGGTACTTC. It codes for CASSLGLNERYF.

Ten or more counts support this clonotype. The genes are TRBV29-1 and TRBJ2-7; a possible D gene is TRBD1 (6 bases). Germline V lookup: CDR1 SQVTM, CDR2 ANQGSEA. CDR3 length: 14 residues. V was cut by 7 bases and J by 6 bases, with 22 bases left in between. CDR3 nucleotides: TGCAGCGCCAAAGGGGGTATTCGTGTAGGCGAGCAGTACTTC. It yields the protein CSAKGGIRVGEQYF.

This clonotype was recorded a few times. V and J are TRBV7-2 and TRBJ2-1, with 8 bases identical to TRBD2. The V gene's germline CDR1 is SGHTA and CDR2 FQGNSA. The CDR3 has 12 amino acids. V was clipped by 3 bases and J by 11 bases; unmatched bases: 3. The CDR3 protein is CASSFTSGQQFF. CDR3 DNA sequence: TGTGCCAGCAGCTTTACTAGCGGCCAGCAGTTCTTC.

This clonotype has just a few counts. The V call is TRBV12-3 or TRBV12-4, the J call TRBJ1-2; 7 positions match TRBD1. The CDR3 spans 12 residues. J gave up 12 bases and V 5 bases, and 9 bases lay outside the gene matches. CDR3: CASSQDRAKNTF. CDR3 coding DNA: TGTGCCAGCAGTCAAGACAGGGCTAAGAACACCTTC.

The rearrangement joins TRBV6-1 to TRBJ2-1; 8 bases agree with TRBD2. CDR3 length: 14 amino acids. Germline CDR1 and CDR2: MNHNS and SASEGT. The CDR3 DNA reads TGTGCTACCATGGCGGGAGGATCCTACAATGAGCAGTTCTTC. Translated: CATMAGGSYNEQFF.

V usage is TRBV9 and J usage is TRBJ2-7; unclear D gene. Germline CDR1 is SGDLS and CDR2 is YYNGEE. V was cut by 2 bases and J by 2 bases, with 20 bases left in between. CDR3 length equals 17 residues. The CDR3 region has the DNA TGTGCCAGCAGCGTCCTCCTCACCTCAGCCTGTACCTACGAGCAGTACTTC. Translated: CASSVLLTSACTYEQYF. Full variable domain (outside the CDR3, taken from reference TRBV9 and TRBJ2-7): DSGVTQTPKHLITATGQRVTLRCSPRSGDLSVYWYQQSLDQGLQFLIQYYNGEERAKGNILERFSAQQFPDLHSELNLSSLELGDSALYFCASSVLLTSACTYEQYFGPGTRLTVT.

This clonotype came up many times. The J gene is TRBJ1-1, the V gene TRBV5-1; D remains unclear. V dropped 3 bases and J dropped 3 bases, with 3 bases sitting between them. CDR1 SGHRS and CDR2 YFSETQ come from the germline V gene. This CDR3 is built from 11 residues. The CDR3: CASSSHTEAFF. In DNA, the CDR3 is TGCGCCAGCAGCTCACACACTGAAGCTTTCTTT.

The table lists this clonotype with a few counts. In nucleotides, the CDR3 is TGTGCCAGCAGTAGACAGGGGGCCTTTTCACCCCTCCACTTT. It encodes CASSRQGAFSPLHF. The chain employs TRBV6-1 and TRBJ1-6; 10 bases fit TRBD1. CDR3 length equals 14 residues. CDR1 MNHNS and CDR2 SASEGT come from the germline V gene. J lost 9 bases, V lost 5 bases, and 4 bases had no gene match.

This clonotype has at least ten counts. The genes are TRBV10-3 and TRBJ2-1, with a possible D match to TRBD2 (6 bases). Germline CDR1 reads ENHRY; CDR2 reads SYGVKD. This CDR3 contains 15 residues. Between the trimmed V and J ends, which lost 5 bases and 7 bases, there was a span of 18 bases. Here the CDR3 reads CAISTPGVRQNEQFF. The DNA for the CDR3 is TGTGCCATCAGTACCCCGGGGGTACGTCAAAATGAGCAGTTCTTC.

This clonotype was detected many times. The chain couples TRBV13 to TRBJ2-2; 7 nucleotides agree with TRBD1. Germline CDR1 reads PRHDT; CDR2 reads FYEKMQ (reference sequence). The ends lost 2 bases at V and 6 bases at J; junction bases unmatched: 9. The CDR3 is 16 amino acids. The CDR3 loop reads CASSLRTGSVPGELFF. CDR3 DNA: TGTGCCAGCAGCTTAAGGACAGGCTCGGTTCCCGGGGAGCTGTTTTTT.

This clonotype was seen only a few times. This chain links TRBV3-1 with TRBJ2-7; D is unclear. The CDR3 totals 15 residues. Trimming stripped 4 bases from V and 0 bases from J, with 13 bases between. Germline values: CDR1 LGHDT, CDR2 YNNKEL (reference sequence). This CDR3 reads CASSPPRVRSYEQYF. For the CDR3, the DNA is TGTGCCAGCAGCCCCCCTCGGGTCCGCTCCTACGAGCAGTACTTC.

V usage is TRBV27 and J usage is TRBJ2-1, with a tentative D call TRBD1 (6 bases). V was trimmed by 6 bases and J by 4 bases, leaving 13 bases between them. The CDR3 runs 14 residues. CDR1 is MNHEY and CDR2 is SMNVEV in the germline V gene (reference sequence). CDR3 coding DNA: TGTGCCAGCAGCCGGGACAATAGATACAATGAGCAGTTCTTC. Residues: CASSRDNRYNEQFF.

This clonotype has just a few counts. The genes are TRBV15 and TRBJ2-1; D may be TRBD1 or TRBD2 (6 bases each). This CDR3 is 15 amino acids long. V lost 8 bases to trimming and J lost 6 bases, with 20 bases between them. Per the germline V gene, CDR1 is LNHNV and CDR2 is YYDKDF (reference sequence). The CDR3 DNA is TGTGCCACCCTTCCTGGGGGGCCCTCTCGCAATGAGCAGTTCTTC. Protein sequence: CATLPGGPSRNEQFF.

The chain joins TRBV20-1 to TRBJ2-2; 14 nucleotides agree with TRBD2. This CDR3 contains 18 residues. The germline CDR1 and CDR2 sequences are DFQATT and SNEGSKA (reference sequence). V lost 7 bases to trimming and J lost 1 base; unmatched junction nucleotides: 11. In DNA form, the CDR3 reads TGCAGTGGCGCTCGGCTGGGACTAGCGGGAGAGAACACCGGGGAGCTGTTTTTT. Its translation: CSGARLGLAGENTGELFF.